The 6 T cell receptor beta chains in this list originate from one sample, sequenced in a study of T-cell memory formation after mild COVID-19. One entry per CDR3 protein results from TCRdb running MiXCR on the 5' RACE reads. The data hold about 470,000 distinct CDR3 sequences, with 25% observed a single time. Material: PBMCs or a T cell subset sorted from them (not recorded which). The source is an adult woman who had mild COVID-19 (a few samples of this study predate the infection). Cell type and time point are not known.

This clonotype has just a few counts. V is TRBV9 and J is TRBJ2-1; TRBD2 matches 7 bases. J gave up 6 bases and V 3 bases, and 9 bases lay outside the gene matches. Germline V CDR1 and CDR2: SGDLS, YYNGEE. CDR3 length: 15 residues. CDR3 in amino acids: CASSAGLEFGNEQFF. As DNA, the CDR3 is TGTGCCAGCAGCGCCGGACTAGAGTTTGGCAATGAGCAGTTCTTC.

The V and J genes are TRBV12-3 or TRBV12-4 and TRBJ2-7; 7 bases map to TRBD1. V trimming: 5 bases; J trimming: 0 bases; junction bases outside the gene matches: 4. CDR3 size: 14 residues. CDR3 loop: CASSPDRDSYEQYF. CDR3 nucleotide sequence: TGTGCCAGCAGTCCCGACAGGGACTCCTACGAGCAGTACTTC.

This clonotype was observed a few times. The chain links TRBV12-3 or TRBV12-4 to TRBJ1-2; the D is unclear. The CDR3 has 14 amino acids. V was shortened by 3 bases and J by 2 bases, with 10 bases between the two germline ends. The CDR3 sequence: CASSFDRLNYGYTF. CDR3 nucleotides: TGTGCCAGCAGTTTTGACCGATTGAACTATGGCTACACCTTC.

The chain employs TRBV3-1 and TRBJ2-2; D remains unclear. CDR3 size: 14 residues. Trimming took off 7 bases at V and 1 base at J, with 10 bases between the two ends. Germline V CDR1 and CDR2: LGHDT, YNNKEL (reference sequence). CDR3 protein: CASTAVQNTGELFF. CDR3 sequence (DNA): TGTGCCAGCACCGCAGTGCAGAACACCGGGGAGCTGTTTTTT.

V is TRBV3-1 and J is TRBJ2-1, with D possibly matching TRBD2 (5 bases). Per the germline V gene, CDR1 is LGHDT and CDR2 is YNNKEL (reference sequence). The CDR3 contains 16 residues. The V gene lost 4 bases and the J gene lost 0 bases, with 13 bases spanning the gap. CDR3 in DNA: TGTGCCAGCAGCCGCGCTGAGGGAAGCTCCTACAATGAGCAGTTCTTC. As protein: CASSRAEGSSYNEQFF.

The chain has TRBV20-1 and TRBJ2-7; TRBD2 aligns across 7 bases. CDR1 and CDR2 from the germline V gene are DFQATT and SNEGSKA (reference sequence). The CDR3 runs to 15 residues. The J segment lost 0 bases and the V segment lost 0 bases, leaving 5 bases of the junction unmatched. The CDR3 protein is CSARDGWTSSYEQYF. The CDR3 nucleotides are TGCAGTGCTAGAGATGGGTGGACTAGCTCCTACGAGCAGTACTTC.